Here is one T cell receptor (beta chain) with its context. This sample is part of a study of blood T cell repertoires in COVID-19. Turning to the study itself: Material from acute and convalescent COVID-19 was sourced from the United States, Italy and Spain. T cells, B-cell-depleted T cells, or PBMCs provided the cDNA or gDNA that served as material.

V shed 6 bases and J 10 bases; nucleotides not matched to a gene: 12. Germline assignment: CDR1 MNHEY and CDR2 SVGAGI. The CDR3 contains 14 residues. In the original analysis: Amplification of reference gene primers was used by the study to estimate nucleated cell counts. TCRdb's table, derived via immunoSEQ multiplex PCR, lists solely in-frame clones and lacks some. The V and J calls and clone size were taken over from that table, and D and trimming were inferred from the DNA. The sample includes fewer than 350,000 clones, 75% to 90% of them seen just once. The V and J genes are TRBV6-5 and TRBJ2-4; 7 bases line up with TRBD2. Sequenced sample: peripheral blood. The sequence was obtained from a woman in her seventies with COVID-19, enrolled during active disease. The CDR3 sequence is CASSLGLGRSIQYF. The CDR3 DNA sequence: TGTGCCAGCAGCCTTGGACTAGGTCGTTCGATTCAGTACTTC.